This TCR beta chain derives from a study of T-cell memory formation after mild COVID-19. On this clonotype: The antigen remains undetermined.

Overall study findings and caveats: CD4+ contracting clones lay mainly in CM and EM, CD8+ ones in EMRA. Still unconfirmed is whether the second-wave clones peaking on day 37 recognized SARS-CoV-2. That cross-reactive memory joined was suggested by some responding clones appearing in pre-infection memory.

The germline V gene encodes CDR1 SGHTA and CDR2 FQGNSA. This CDR3 is 18 amino acids long. The trim removed 5 bases at V and 0 bases at J, leaving 9 bases unmatched. TCRdb analysed the 5' RACE reads with MiXCR anew, one entry per CDR3 protein. The table lists around 130,000 distinct CDR3 sequences, 16% of them singletons, with approximately 13% in the top ten. The sequenced material came from PBMCs or a T cell subset sorted from them (not recorded which). V gene TRBV7-2 combines with J gene TRBJ2-3; TRBD2 aligns across 12 bases. The TCR originated in an adult woman who had mild COVID-19 (a few samples of this study predate the infection). Cell type and time point are not known. The CDR3 nucleotides read TGTGCCAGCAGCCCGGGGGGACTAGCGGGTCGAAGCACAGATACGCAGTATTTT. It specifies CASSPGGLAGRSTDTQYF.